This TCR beta chain was sequenced in a study of T cell changes during pregnancy in multiple sclerosis. This table comes from immunoSEQ multiplex PCR, and its TCRdb copy is limited to in-frame clones, with some not included. This table holds around 28,000 clones, over 75% found once. V dropped 1 base and J dropped 3 bases, with 9 bases sitting between them. CDR1 and CDR2 (germline): LGHNT, FRNRAP. The CDR3 covers 15 residues. The sequencing used CD8+ T cells from peripheral blood mononuclear cells, collected in the second trimester of pregnancy. The V and J genes are TRBV12-5 and TRBJ2-2, with D uncertain. The sequence was collected from a female donor with multiple sclerosis, enrolled in a pregnancy study. The CDR3 coding sequence is TGTGCTAGTGGTTTGGGAGGTCTCTACACCGGGGAGCTGTTTTTT. Its translation: CASGLGGLYTGELFF. Full variable domain (remainder filled in from reference TRBV12-5 and TRBJ2-2): DARVTQTPRHKVTEMGQEVTMRCQPILGHNTVFWYRQTMMQGLELLAYFRNRAPLDDSGMPKDRFSAEMPDATLATLKIQPSEPRDSAVYFCASGLGGLYTGELFFGEGSRLTVL.